This T cell receptor beta chain was obtained from a study of blood T cell repertoires in COVID-19. Whole-study context: Sample material is recorded as cDNA or gDNA derived from T cells, B-cell-depleted T cells, or PBMCs.

After removal of 3 bases from V and 1 base from J, the junction contained 12 bases not matched to a gene. CDR1 and CDR2 from the germline V gene are MGHRA and YSYEKL. The CDR3 contains 19 residues. This clone was seen more than once but under ten times. Per the original data handling: The authors estimated nucleated cell counts from reference gene primer amplification. Assay: immunoSEQ multiplex PCR; the TCRdb copy retains only in-frame clones and omits some. V and J calls and clone size follow that table, whereas D and trimming were derived from the DNA. In the table there are tens of thousands of clones, about 83% of which are singletons.

Sequenced sample: peripheral blood. The rearrangement joins TRBV4-1 to TRBJ1-3; 10 bases agree with TRBD1. The clonotype was recovered from a human donor in a cohort sampled during active COVID-19. The CDR3 DNA reads as TGCGCCAGCAGCCAGGCATCGACCGGGACAGGGGTTTCTGGAAACACCATATATTTT. Its protein is CASSQASTGTGVSGNTIYF.